Included here is one T cell receptor beta chain sequence, with context. There is no known antigen for this receptor. The sample holds no much larger clone one base away, and base qualities are not on file. The data were obtained in a study of blood T cell repertoires in COVID-19 (dated by TCRdb to the early 2020s). Some background on the complete study: Samples from collaborators originated in the United States, Italy and Spain and spanned both the acute and convalescent phases of COVID-19. The samples were drawn from two sources: the first 160 participants of the ongoing ImmuneRACE study, and 1,200 or so subjects contributed by 6 global collaborators. Sample metadata almost always included a de-identified subject ID, COVID-19 status, age in years and sex. The dataset comprised deeply sampled blood TCRbeta repertoires from subjects exposed to, actively infected with, or recovered from COVID-19. The repertoires were released in a freely available public database meant as a resource for research on the immune response to SARS-CoV-2. Where available, HLA class I and class II types were taken from metadata supplied by the sample provider and were not determined by assay-based typing. The prospective study material was composed of cDNA or gDNA derived from T cells, B-cell-depleted T cells, or PBMCs. On the study overall, not on this receptor specifically: Clinical and demographic metadata were provided uncurated, with the amount varying by source and participant.

The cysteine opens and the phenylalanine closes a CDR3 of 14 amino acids. Just CDR3 DNA is preserved here, 42 bases in frame from base 1. The germline V gene (reference sequence) sets CDR1 to SGHNT and CDR2 to YYREEE. V drops 6 bases and J drops 4 bases, leaving 13 bases in between. Each collaborating institution followed its own protocols to collect whole blood in K2EDTA tubes. For TCRbeta analysis, collaborators shipped samples in one of three forms: frozen whole blood, isolated PBMCs, or DNA extracted from either of those sample types. The immunoSEQ Assay, a bias-controlled multiplex PCR, was used to amplify TCRbeta CDR3 regions from genomic DNA. The published analysis was carried out like this. Within the assay, amplification of reference gene primers was used to estimate how many nucleated cells each sample contained. Sequence reads were collapsed and filtered to measure the absolute abundance of every unique TCRbeta CDR3 rearrangement. For each sample, productive Simpson clonality was calculated by taking the square root of Simpson's diversity index across productive rearrangements. The clones in this table, taken by TCRdb from immuneACCESS, are in-frame only. Not every clone is retained; where verified, under half of the shortfall comes from an unresolved V gene, and the cause of the rest is unknown. For V, J and clone size, that table is used; D and trimming come from the DNA. In all, the sample holds about 140,000 clones, and around 89% of those were seen once. The ten largest clonotypes hold 8% to 13% of the sample.

This receptor was identified in a woman of 80 years or more with acute or convalescent COVID-19. Recombination joined TRBV5-4 with TRBJ2-2; D gene: possibly TRBD2, on 6 matching bases. What was sequenced was peripheral blood. Here the CDR3 is given as CASTTGDPTGELFF. At the DNA level, the sequence is TGTGCCAGCACCACGGGGGACCCCACCGGGGAGCTGTTTTTT.